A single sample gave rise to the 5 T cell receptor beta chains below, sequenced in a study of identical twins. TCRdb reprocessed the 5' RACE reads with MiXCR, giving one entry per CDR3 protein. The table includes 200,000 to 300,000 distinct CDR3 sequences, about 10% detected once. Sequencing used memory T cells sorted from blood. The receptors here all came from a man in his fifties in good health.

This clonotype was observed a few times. The DNA for the CDR3 is TGTGCCAGCAGTGCCCTCTCCTACGAGCAGTACTTC. It codes for CASSALSYEQYF. This chain uses TRBV6-2 or TRBV6-3 with TRBJ2-7, with D unresolved. Trimming took 5 bases from V and 0 from J, leaving 5 bases between them. CDR1 and CDR2 (germline): MNHEY, SVGEGT. The CDR3 totals 12 residues.

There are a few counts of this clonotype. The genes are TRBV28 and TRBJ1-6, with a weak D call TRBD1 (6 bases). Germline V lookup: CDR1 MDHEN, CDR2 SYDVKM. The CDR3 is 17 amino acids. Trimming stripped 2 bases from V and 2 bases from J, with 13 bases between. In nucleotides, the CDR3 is TGTGCCAGCAGTTTAAGTGGACAGCTTACCTATAATTCACCCCTCCACTTT. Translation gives CASSLSGQLTYNSPLHF. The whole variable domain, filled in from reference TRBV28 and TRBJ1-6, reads DVKVTQSSRYLVKRTGEKVFLECVQDMDHENMFWYRQDPGLGLRLIYFSYDVKMKEKGDIPEGYSVSREKKERFSLILESASTNQTSMYLCASSLSGQLTYNSPLHFGNGTRLTVT.

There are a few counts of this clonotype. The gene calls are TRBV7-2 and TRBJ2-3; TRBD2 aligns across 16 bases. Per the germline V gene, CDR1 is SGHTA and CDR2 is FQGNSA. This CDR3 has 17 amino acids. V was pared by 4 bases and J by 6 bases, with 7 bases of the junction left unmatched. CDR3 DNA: TGTGCCAGCAGCTCGGGACTAGCGGGAGGGCCAGGGGATACGCAGTATTTT. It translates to CASSSGLAGGPGDTQYF. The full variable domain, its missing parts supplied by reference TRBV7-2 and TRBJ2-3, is GAGVSQSPSNKVTEKGKDVELRCDPISGHTALYWYRQSLGQGLEFLIYFQGNSAPDKSGLPSDRFSAERTGGSVSTLTIQRTQQEDSAVYLCASSSGLAGGPGDTQYFGPGTRLTVL.

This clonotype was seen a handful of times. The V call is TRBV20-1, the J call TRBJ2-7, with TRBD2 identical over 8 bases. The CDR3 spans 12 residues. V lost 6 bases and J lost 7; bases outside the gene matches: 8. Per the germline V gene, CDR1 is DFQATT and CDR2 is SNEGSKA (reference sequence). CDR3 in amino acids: CSAHQTGGEQYF. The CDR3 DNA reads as TGCAGTGCCCATCAAACGGGGGGGGAGCAGTACTTC.

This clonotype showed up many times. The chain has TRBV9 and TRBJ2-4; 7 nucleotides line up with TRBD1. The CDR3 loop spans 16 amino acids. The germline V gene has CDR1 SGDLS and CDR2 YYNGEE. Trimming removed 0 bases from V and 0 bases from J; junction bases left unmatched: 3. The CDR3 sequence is CASSVGGGLAKNIQYF. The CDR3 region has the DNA TGTGCCAGCAGCGTAGGAGGGGGCCTAGCCAAAAACATTCAGTACTTC.